This entry describes one TCR beta chain. Its antigen is currently not known. Base qualities are not provided; no much larger clone lies one nucleotide away. The data are from a study of blood T cell repertoires in COVID-19 (TCRdb year 2020). Looking at the study overall: Samples covering the acute and convalescent phases of COVID-19 were provided by collaborators in the United States, Italy and Spain. The repertoires were released in a freely available public database intended as a resource for research on the immune response to SARS-CoV-2. Where available, HLA class I and class II types were taken from metadata supplied by the sample provider and were not determined by assay-based typing. Sample metadata almost always included a de-identified subject ID, COVID-19 status, age in years and sex. The material from the prospective study consisted of cDNA or gDNA derived from T cells, B-cell-depleted T cells, or PBMCs. The dataset comprised deeply sampled blood TCRbeta repertoires from subjects exposed to, actively infected with, or recovered from COVID-19. Samples were obtained from the ongoing ImmuneRACE study (first 160 participants) and from some 1,300 subjects provided by 6 global collaborators.

The CDR3, from cysteine to phenylalanine, totals 13 residues. The sequence is cut down to CDR3 DNA, 39 bases in frame from base 1. The germline ends are 5 bases apart after V is trimmed by 5 bases and J by 0 bases. CDR1 SGHAT and CDR2 FQNNGV were looked up in the germline V gene. TCRbeta CDR3 regions were amplified from genomic DNA using the immunoSEQ Assay, a bias-controlled multiplex PCR. On the authors' methods: The number of nucleated cells in each sample was estimated from the amplification of reference gene primers within the assay. Sequence reads were collapsed and filtered to measure the absolute abundance of every unique TCRbeta CDR3 rearrangement. For each sample, productive Simpson clonality was calculated as the square root of Simpson's diversity index over productive rearrangements. Here the immuneACCESS table is served through TCRdb, limited to in-frame sequences with V and J called. Missing clones are a known gap in these copies; in checked studies unresolved V genes cover under half, and the rest lacks a known reason. V, J and clone size reflect that table, while D and trimming were determined from the DNA. For this sample there are some 400,000 clones; around nine tenths appear just once. The ten largest clones take up 2.5% to 3.5% of the sample.

Findings and caveats that apply to the study as a whole: Clinical and demographic metadata were provided uncurated, with the amount varying by source and participant.

The collaborating institutions used their own protocols to collect whole blood in K2EDTA tubes. For TCRbeta analysis, collaborators shipped samples as frozen whole blood, isolated PBMCs, or DNA extracted from either of those sample types. The rearranged segments are TRBV11-2 and TRBJ1-3; the D gene identity is not certain. Sequencing was performed on peripheral blood. The TCR was taken from a human donor in a cohort sampled during active COVID-19. The sequence in DNA is TGTGCCAGCAGCCAAGCCTCTGGAAACACCATATATTTT. This codes for CASSQASGNTIYF.